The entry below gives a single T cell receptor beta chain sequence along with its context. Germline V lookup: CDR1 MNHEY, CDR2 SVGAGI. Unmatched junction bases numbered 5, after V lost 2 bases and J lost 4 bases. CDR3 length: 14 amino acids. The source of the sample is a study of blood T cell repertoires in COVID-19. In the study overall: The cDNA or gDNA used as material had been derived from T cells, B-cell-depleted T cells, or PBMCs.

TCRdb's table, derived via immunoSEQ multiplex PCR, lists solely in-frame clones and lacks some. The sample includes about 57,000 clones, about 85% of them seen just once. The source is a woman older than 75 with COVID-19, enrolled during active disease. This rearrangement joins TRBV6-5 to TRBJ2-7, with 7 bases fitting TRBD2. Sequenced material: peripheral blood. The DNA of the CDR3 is TGTGCCAGCAGTTACGCGAGGGAGGGATACGAGCAGTACTTC. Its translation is CASSYAREGYEQYF.